These 13 T cell receptor beta chains share one sample of origin, sequenced in a study of CD4 and CD8 cells across lung adenocarcinoma regions listed by TCRdb under 2018. The protocol used for the library was PCR. TCRdb lists the instrument as HiSeq X Ten. The public reads were reanalyzed by TCRdb: fastp trimming at Q25, MiXCR alignment, in-frame beta chains only. Every distinct CDR3 protein forms one entry, paired with its most common genes and DNA. The sample profile shows approximately 12,000 distinct CDR3 sequences; 45% to 55% of them were found once. The ten top clones hold roughly 25% of the sample. The specimen was CD8+ T cells from the margin of a lung tumor. This sample's cell subset or site label indicates: tumor margin region. These receptors were obtained from a female donor with lung adenocarcinoma. The CD4 and CD8 labels of this study may be unreliable.

This clonotype has just a few counts. The rearrangement links TRBV11-3 to TRBJ2-3; the D gene could be TRBD1 or TRBD2 (6 bases each). V was pared by 1 base and J by 6 bases, with 17 bases between. CDR1 SGHNT and CDR2 YENEEA come from the germline V gene. The CDR3 has 16 residues. Here the CDR3 reads CASSLGLGGSGDTQYF. CDR3 DNA sequence: TGTGCCAGCAGCTTAGGCCTGGGGGGCTCGGGCGATACGCAGTATTTT.

The gene calls are TRBV3-1 and TRBJ1-2, with TRBD1 matching 7 bases. Trimming at V came to 0 bases and at J to 3 bases, leaving 10 bases not matched to a gene. Per germline, CDR1 LGHDT and CDR2 YNNKEL (reference sequence). The CDR3 is 17 amino acids. CDR3 nucleotide sequence: TGTGCCAGCAGCCAAGACCACTCAGGGGGGATTGACTATGGCTACACCTTC. Translated: CASSQDHSGGIDYGYTF. The full variable domain, completed using reference TRBV3-1 and TRBJ1-2, is DTAVSQTPKYLVTQMGNDKSIKCEQNLGHDTMYWYKQDSKKFLKIMFSYNNKELIINETVPNRFSPKSPDKAHLNLHINSLELGDSAVYFCASSQDHSGGIDYGYTFGSGTRLTVV.

The chain couples TRBV6-1 to TRBJ2-5; the D gene could be TRBD1 or TRBD2 (5 bases each). The J call may be incorrect, as the DNA end agrees better with TRBJ2-7. Germline V CDR1 and CDR2: MNHNS, SASEGT. The CDR3 length is 13 residues. CDR3 residues: CASSDMGVYEQYF. In DNA form, the CDR3 reads TGTGCCAGCAGTGATATGGGGGTCTACGAGCAGTACTTC.

This clonotype was counted ten times or more. The rearrangement uses TRBV10-2 and TRBJ1-5; tentatively, D is TRBD1 (5 bases). Germline CDR1 WSHSY, CDR2 SAAADI. V was pared by 10 bases and J by 3 bases, with 10 bases between. The CDR3 has 12 amino acids. The CDR3 region is CATKDINQPQHF. The CDR3 nucleotides read TGCGCCACTAAGGACATCAATCAGCCCCAGCATTTT.

This rearrangement joins TRBV27 to TRBJ2-1, with a weak D call TRBD1 (5 bases). The J call is doubtful: the DNA matches TRBJ2-7 better. The length of the CDR3 is 14 residues. Germline CDR1 and CDR2: MNHEY and SMNVEV (reference sequence). CDR3 region: CASSLVGQSYEQYF. The CDR3 nucleotides read TGTGCCAGCAGCCTCGTCGGACAATCCTACGAGCAGTACTTC.

A note on this clonotype: The junction departs from the called germline gene at one end, perhaps through a read error. The chain recombines TRBV10-3 with TRBJ2-3; 7 positions match TRBD2. CDR1 ENHRY and CDR2 SYGVKD come from the germline V gene. The CDR3 contains 15 residues. CDR3 nucleotide sequence: TGTGCCACGAGTCCGGGCGGCGGGGGACCAGATACCCAGTACTTT. Translation gives CATSPGGGGPDTQYF.

The V call is TRBV5-6, the J call TRBJ2-6; unclear D gene. V shed 1 base and J shed 0 bases, with 8 bases lying between them. Germline assignment: CDR1 SGHDT and CDR2 YYEEEE. This CDR3 has 16 amino acids. The CDR3 loop reads CASSLTQSSGANVLTF. The CDR3 DNA reads as TGTGCCAGCAGCTTGACTCAGAGCTCTGGGGCCAACGTCCTGACTTTC.

As to this clonotype: At one of its ends the junction is not consistent with the germline gene, which may arise from a read error. J is TRBJ2-4 and V is TRBV10-3; D may be TRBD1 (6 bases). The CDR3 spans 14 residues. The germline V gene encodes CDR1 ENHRY and CDR2 SYGVKD. CDR3 nucleotide sequence: TGTGCCTCCATAGGGGGAAGAGCCAAAGATACGCAGTATTTC. Amino acid sequence: CASIGGRAKDTQYF.

This clonotype came up many times. The rearrangement links TRBV6-1 to TRBJ2-5; 7 bases match TRBD1. Germline V gene sequence: CDR1 MNHNS, CDR2 SASEGT. This CDR3 is 14 amino acids long. J gave up 5 bases and V 6 bases, and 9 bases lay outside the gene matches. The DNA of the CDR3 is TGTGCCAGCAGCACCGGACAGGACCGGGAGACCCAGTACTTC. Translation: CASSTGQDRETQYF.

Only a few counts were recorded for this clonotype. The chain uses TRBV6-4 and TRBJ2-3; D might be TRBD1 or TRBD2, each matching 5 bases. V shed 3 bases and J shed 5 bases, with 15 bases lying between them. Germline CDR1 and CDR2: MRHNA and SNTAGT. The CDR3 runs 15 residues. The chain's CDR3 is CASSEKRGELDTQYF. In nucleotides, the CDR3 is TGTGCCAGCAGTGAAAAAAGAGGGGAATTAGATACGCAGTATTTT.

The chain couples TRBV6-5 to TRBJ2-5, with D tentatively TRBD1 (5 bases). TRBJ2-7 matches the DNA end more closely, so the J call is doubtful. Germline V gene data show CDR1 as MNHEY and CDR2 as SVGAGI. The CDR3 length is 15 residues. CDR3 protein: CASSYLGQAKHEQYF. The CDR3, as DNA: TGTGCCAGCAGTTACTTGGGGCAGGCGAAGCACGAGCAGTACTTC.

This chain links TRBV11-2 with TRBJ2-1; D tentatively reads TRBD1 or TRBD2 (6 bases each). Per the germline V gene, CDR1 is SGHAT and CDR2 is FQNNGV. With 3 bases removed from V and 10 bases from J, the gap between germline ends came to 13 bases. This CDR3 has 13 amino acids. The CDR3 here is CASSFRGAYEQFF. CDR3 nucleotides: TGTGCCAGCAGCTTTAGGGGGGCCTACGAGCAGTTCTTC.

There are many counts of this clonotype. This sequence joins TRBV9 and TRBJ2-3, with TRBD2 matching 10 bases. The CDR3 spans 21 residues. The V and J ends lost 3 bases and 2 bases, in that order; junction bases with no gene match: 21. CDR1 is SGDLS and CDR2 is YYNGEE in the germline V gene. The DNA for the CDR3 is TGTGCCAGCAGCGGACGCGGGCGGGGGGGGCTAGCGGGGGACATCACAGATACGCAGTATTTT. Amino acids: CASSGRGRGGLAGDITDTQYF.